Shown below are 20 T cell receptor beta chains from a single sample sequenced in a study of blood T cells in healthy people across ages. The second PCR ran about 6 to 12 cycles with a sample-barcoded 5' primer and J-beta primers. MiXCR, run by TCRdb on the 5' RACE reads, gives a single entry per CDR3 protein. Of some 560,000 distinct CDR3 sequences in the sample, 25% to 35% were seen once. These sequences were also reported in another study, on T cells of mothers and their children.

Sequencing input: blood. These receptors all stem from a boy aged 2 to 9 in good health.

This clonotype was found a few times. This chain links TRBV28 with TRBJ2-3, with D possibly matching TRBD2 (6 bases). Germline V lookup: CDR1 MDHEN, CDR2 SYDVKM. Trimming stripped 2 bases from V and 2 bases from J, with 14 bases between. The CDR3 has 16 amino acids. The CDR3 sequence: CASSLGVSGYTDTQYF. The CDR3 region has the DNA TGTGCCAGCAGTTTAGGTGTTAGCGGATACACAGATACGCAGTATTTT.

This clonotype was seen many times. The V call is TRBV21-1, the J call TRBJ1-1; whether TRBD1, the table's D call, matches the DNA was not checked. TRBV21-1 is described as a pseudogene. This CDR3 region has 22 residues. The CDR3 loop reads CASSKKITLGGQDTTPNTEAFF. The CDR3 DNA is TGTGCCAGCAGCAAGAAAATAACTTTAGGGGGACAGGACACAACTCCGAACACTGAAGCTTTCTTT.

The table lists this clonotype with a few counts. At one end the junction does not follow the germline gene, possibly because of a read error. V and J are TRBV5-5 and TRBJ2-3, with TRBD1 as a possible D gene (6 bases). The CDR3 contains 15 residues. The germline V gene encodes CDR1 SGHKS and CDR2 YYEKEE (reference sequence). CDR3 bases: TGTGCTAGCAGCTTACAGGGAGAGAGCATCCGGATGCAGTATTTT. Translating gives CASSLQGESIRMQYF.

This chain connects TRBV20-1 to TRBJ2-1; TRBD2 agrees at 8 bases. The germline V gene encodes CDR1 DFQATT and CDR2 SNEGSKA (reference sequence). CDR3 size: 16 residues. V lost 5 bases to trimming and J lost 0 bases; unmatched junction nucleotides: 9. The DNA for the CDR3 is TGCAGTGCTCCCGGCGGGGGGCCCGCCTCCTACAATGAGCAGTTCTTC. This encodes CSAPGGGPASYNEQFF.

For the CDR3, the DNA is TGCGCCAGCAGCCAAAGCGCATTGGGGGCTAGCCGGCCCGGGGAGCTGTTTTTT. This translates into CASSQSALGASRPGELFF. The V call is TRBV4-3, the J call TRBJ2-2, with D tentatively TRBD1 (6 bases). CDR3 size: 18 residues. Germline CDR1 reads LGHNA; CDR2 reads YSLEER. The V end was cut by 2 bases, the J end by 6 bases, with 22 bases between.

This clonotype was detected only a few times. This chain connects TRBV27 to TRBJ2-7, with D maybe TRBD2 (6 bases). Per germline, CDR1 MNHEY and CDR2 SMNVEV (reference sequence). The CDR3 consists of 15 residues. The V gene lost 2 bases and the J gene lost 2 bases, with 13 bases spanning the gap. CDR3 in amino acids: CASSLVLASAYEQYF. The CDR3 DNA follows: TGTGCCAGCAGTTTAGTCCTAGCTAGCGCCTACGAGCAGTACTTC.

A few counts support this clonotype. The DNA of the CDR3 is TGCAGCGGATCCTCCGGACAGGGCTCCTCTGGCTACACCTTC. Its protein is CSGSSGQGSSGYTF. The chain has TRBV29-1 and TRBJ1-2; 8 nucleotides align to TRBD1. The CDR3 spans 14 residues. The V gene end was trimmed by 7 bases and the J gene end by 7 bases; junction bases not matched to a gene: 14. CDR1 is SQVTM and CDR2 is ANQGSEA in the germline V gene.

The CDR3 is CASSGTTPNTEAFF. CDR3 DNA: TGTGCCAGCAGCGGGACAACCCCGAACACTGAAGCTTTCTTT. This chain uses TRBV9 with TRBJ1-1; the D gene is possibly TRBD1 (5 bases). Looked up from germline, CDR1 is SGDLS and CDR2 is YYNGEE. V lost 3 bases and J lost 1, with 10 bases in between. The CDR3 length is 14 residues. Full variable domain (outside the CDR3, taken from reference TRBV9 and TRBJ1-1): DSGVTQTPKHLITATGQRVTLRCSPRSGDLSVYWYQQSLDQGLQFLIQYYNGEERAKGNILERFSAQQFPDLHSELNLSSLELGDSALYFCASSGTTPNTEAFFGQGTRLTVV.

The chain combines TRBV6-5 with TRBJ2-7; the D is unclear. The V and J ends lost 2 bases and 5 bases respectively, with 13 bases between them. CDR1 MNHEY and CDR2 SVGAGI come from the germline V gene. This CDR3 comprises 14 residues. The CDR3 nucleotides are TGTGCCAGCAGTTACAACAAAGACCTCCACGAGCAGTACTTC. This encodes CASSYNKDLHEQYF.

This clonotype was recorded a few times. V gene TRBV7-9 combines with J gene TRBJ1-2, with D possibly being TRBD1 (5 bases). The V end lost 5 bases, the J end lost 8 bases, and 12 bases lay between the germline ends. The CDR3 totals 12 residues. CDR1 SEHNR and CDR2 FQNEAQ come from the germline V gene (reference sequence). The CDR3 sequence: CASSPVGVGYTF. The CDR3 bases are TGTGCCAGCAGCCCTGTGGGGGTGGGCTACACCTTC. Using reference TRBV7-9 and TRBJ1-2 for the parts outside the CDR3, the full variable domain is DTGVSQNPRHKITKRGQNVTFRCDPISEHNRLYWYRQTLGQGPEFLTYFQNEAQLEKSRLLSDRFSAERPKGSFSTLEIQRTEQGDSAMYLCASSPVGVGYTFGSGTRLTVV.

This clonotype appeared a single time. This sequence joins TRBV12-5 and TRBJ2-2; tentatively, D is TRBD1 (5 bases). Germline V lookup: CDR1 LGHNT, CDR2 FRNRAP. The CDR3 has 14 residues. The germline V and J ends were trimmed by 2 bases and 6 bases, with 10 bases remaining between them. The DNA for the CDR3 is TGTGCTAGTGGTTTGTTCCAGGGTGCCGGGGAGCTGTTTTTT. Protein product: CASGLFQGAGELFF.

V is TRBV21-1 and J is TRBJ1-2. TRBV21-1 is listed as a pseudogene. This CDR3 is built from 13 residues. The CDR3 bases are TGTGCCAGCAGCAAAGCCGGAGTTGGGGGCTACACCTTC. It yields the protein CASSKAGVGGYTF.

This clonotype was detected once. The chain recombines TRBV20-1 with TRBJ1-4; possibly TRBD1 for D (5 bases). CDR3 size: 18 residues. The V gene's germline CDR1 is DFQATT and CDR2 SNEGSKA (reference sequence). Deletions cut 5 bases from V and 2 bases from J, with 24 bases between. Written as DNA, the CDR3 is TGCAGTGCTCTTAGGCCGGGACCAATAAAGCCGACTAATGAAAAACTGTTTTTT. Residues: CSALRPGPIKPTNEKLFF.

The rearrangement uses TRBV21-1 and TRBJ1-6. TRBV21-1 represents a pseudogene. The CDR3 loop spans 12 amino acids. The CDR3 protein is CARAGDGSPLHF. In nucleotides, the CDR3 is TGTGCCAGGGCAGGTGACGGATCACCCCTCCACTTT.

Worth noting for this clonotype: The CDR3 ends on some other residue instead of the conserved phenylalanine or tryptophan, so this is likely a read error. The DNA is omitted, as the CDR3 cannot be located on it reliably, and the CDR3 follows TCRdb's listing. The genes are TRBV4-3 and TRBJ1-6. CDR1 LGHNA and CDR2 YSLEER come from the germline V gene. Including both end residues, the CDR3 is 13 amino acids long. CDR3 residues: CASSQDRTVIRWV.

This clonotype appeared a few times. This chain joins TRBV7-9 and TRBJ1-6; 9 nucleotides match TRBD1. Germline V gene sequence: CDR1 SEHNR, CDR2 FQNEAQ (reference sequence). With V trimmed by 5 bases and J by 7 bases, 6 bases remained unmatched. The CDR3 spans 15 residues. CDR3 sequence (DNA): TGTGCCAGCAGCACACGGACAGGGGTGAATTCACCCCTCCACTTT. It specifies CASSTRTGVNSPLHF.

This sequence joins TRBV20-1 and TRBJ2-1; 7 bases align to TRBD1. The CDR3 has 14 residues. V was clipped by 0 bases and J by 3 bases; unmatched bases: 2. CDR1 is DFQATT and CDR2 is SNEGSKA in the germline V gene (reference sequence). The CDR3 nucleotides are TGCAGTGCTAGAGATCGGGACAGCTACAATGAGCAGTTCTTC. This sequence encodes CSARDRDSYNEQFF.

The rearrangement links TRBV28 to TRBJ2-5; D is possibly TRBD1 or TRBD2 (5 bases each). Germline CDR1 MDHEN, CDR2 SYDVKM. Trimming removed 6 bases at V and 5 bases at J, with 13 bases between. This CDR3 spans 13 amino acids. Written as DNA, the CDR3 is TGTGCCAGCAGGGGACCCTTGGGTGAGACCCAGTACTTC. It codes for CASRGPLGETQYF.

This clonotype was counted only a few times. The chain joins TRBV27 to TRBJ2-1; 7 nucleotides align to TRBD2. Germline CDR1 is MNHEY and CDR2 is SMNVEV (reference sequence). Unmatched junction bases numbered 3, after V lost 8 bases and J lost 8 bases. This CDR3 is built from 11 residues. The CDR3 reads CASGTIHEQFF. The CDR3 nucleotides read TGTGCCAGCGGGACTATTCATGAGCAGTTCTTC.

In this sample, this clonotype turned up a few times. The chain recombines TRBV20-1 with TRBJ2-5; D may be TRBD2 (7 bases). CDR1 and CDR2 from the germline V gene are DFQATT and SNEGSKA (reference sequence). V was trimmed by 6 bases and J by 5 bases, leaving 25 bases between them. The length of the CDR3 is 16 residues. CDR3 in DNA: TGCAGTGCACCCAGAAGCGCGGGGGCGACCAGGGAGACCCAGTACTTC. Its protein product is CSAPRSAGATRETQYF.